This note documents a single T cell receptor (beta chain) sequence. Its antigen remains unidentified. The authors used roughly 3,800 ng of total RNA per TCR library. Template-switch reactions added UMIs with a 6-nucleotide sample barcode. TCRdb re-called the 5' RACE reads, yielding one record per CDR3 amino acid sequence without DNA. The table lists about 300,000 distinct CDR3 sequences. The data derive from a study of monozygotic twins with inflammatory bowel disease. Study outcomes and limitations: Lower sharing of clonotypes with other individuals was seen in IBD patients than in healthy twins. This was most marked in patients showing signs of disease activity. Healthy co-twins showed greater TCRbeta diversity (inverse Simpson) than IBD patients.

Germline V gene lookup returns CDR1 SGHTA and CDR2 FQGNSA. The CDR3 loop spans 18 amino acids. Sequenced: blood. The rearrangement uses TRBV7-2 and TRBJ2-7. The source of this sequence is a human donor with ulcerative colitis or Crohn's disease, or a healthy co-twin of an affected twin (not recorded which). The CDR3 protein is CASSLAGWVARQRNEQYF.